This T cell receptor (beta chain) was retrieved from a study of blood T cell repertoires in COVID-19. J gave up 1 base and V 3 bases, and 8 bases lay outside the gene matches. The length of the CDR3 is 17 residues. Germline assignment: CDR1 LNHNV and CDR2 YYDKDF (reference sequence). Original handling: For nucleated cells, counts were estimated from reference gene primer amplification. The protocol was immunoSEQ multiplex PCR, while the TCRdb copy is restricted to in-frame clones and leaves out a portion. The V and J calls and clone size are taken from that table; D and trimming were inferred from the DNA. The table shows 95,000 to 100,000 clones, with almost 95% occurring only once.

The rearrangement uses TRBV15 and TRBJ1-5; 8 bases match TRBD1. Input material: peripheral blood. The TCR originated in a man in his fifties or sixties with active COVID-19. The DNA for the CDR3 is TGTGCCACCAGCAGTGGACAGGGCGTAAGGAGCAATCAGCCCCAGCATTTT. Translated, it gives CATSSGQGVRSNQPQHF.